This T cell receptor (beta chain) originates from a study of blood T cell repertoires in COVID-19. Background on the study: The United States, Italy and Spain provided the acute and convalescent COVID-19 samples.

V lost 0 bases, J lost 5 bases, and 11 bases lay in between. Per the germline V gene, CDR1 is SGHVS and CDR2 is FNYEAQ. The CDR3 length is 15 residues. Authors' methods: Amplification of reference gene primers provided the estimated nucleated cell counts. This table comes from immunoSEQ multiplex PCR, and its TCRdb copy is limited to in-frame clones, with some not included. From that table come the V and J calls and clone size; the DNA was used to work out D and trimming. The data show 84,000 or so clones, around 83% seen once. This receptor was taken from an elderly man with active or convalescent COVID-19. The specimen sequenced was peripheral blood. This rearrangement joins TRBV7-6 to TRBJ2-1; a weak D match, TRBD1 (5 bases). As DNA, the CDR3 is TGTGCCAGCAGCTTAGCGCCTGGGGCTCACAATGAGCAGTTCTTC. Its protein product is CASSLAPGAHNEQFF.